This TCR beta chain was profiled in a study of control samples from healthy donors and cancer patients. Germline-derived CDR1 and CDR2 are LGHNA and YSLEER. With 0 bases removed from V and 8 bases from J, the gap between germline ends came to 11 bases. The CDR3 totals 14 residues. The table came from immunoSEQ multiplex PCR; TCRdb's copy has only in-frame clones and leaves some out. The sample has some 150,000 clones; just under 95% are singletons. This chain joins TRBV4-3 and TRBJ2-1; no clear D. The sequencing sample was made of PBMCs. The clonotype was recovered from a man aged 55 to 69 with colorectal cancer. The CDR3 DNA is TGCGCCAGCAGCCAAGATTTAGGCTGGGATGAGCAGTTCTTC. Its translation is CASSQDLGWDEQFF.